The 9 T cell receptor beta chains given below trace back to one sample, sequenced in a study of cytomegalovirus exposure and HLA in healthy donors. Vbeta (60) and Jbeta (13) primers were used in the PCR. Method: immunoSEQ multiplex PCR; TCRdb's copy keeps in-frame clones and lacks some. The repertoire consists of under 150,000 clones, with around three quarters occurring once and the leading ten covering about 6.8%. Material for sequencing was PBMCs. All receptors come from a man between 40 and 49 years old in good health and CMV-seropositive.

This clone has only one observation. The chain is built from TRBV6-5 and TRBJ1-2; perhaps TRBD1 as D (6 bases). V shed 9 bases and J shed 4 bases, with 15 bases lying between them. The CDR3 has 13 amino acids. The germline CDR1 and CDR2 sequences are MNHEY and SVGAGI. The CDR3 here is CASKGGGPYGYTF. CDR3 sequence (DNA): TGTGCCAGTAAAGGCGGGGGCCCCTATGGCTACACCTTC.

This clone was detected only a few times. The chain couples TRBV5-6 to TRBJ1-2; 7 bases fit TRBD1. V dropped 2 bases and J dropped 6; count of bases not matched to a gene: 10. The CDR3 contains 15 residues. Germline V gene sequence: CDR1 SGHDT, CDR2 YYEEEE. CDR3 protein: CASSFVTGINDGYTF. The CDR3, as DNA: TGTGCCAGCAGCTTTGTGACAGGGATCAACGATGGCTACACCTTC.

The CDR3 loop reads CASSLYNEQFF. In DNA, the CDR3 is TGTGCCAGCAGTCTTTACAATGAGCAGTTCTTC. The chain carries TRBV27 and TRBJ2-1; D not resolved. This CDR3 is 11 amino acids long. CDR1 is MNHEY, CDR2 SMNVEV, per germline (reference sequence). V lost 5 bases and J 4 bases, leaving 3 bases between the germline ends.

J is TRBJ1-4 and V is TRBV27; 7 bases agree with TRBD1. Looked up from germline, CDR1 is MNHEY and CDR2 is SMNVEV (reference sequence). V shed 6 bases, J shed 8 bases, and the junction held 9 bases outside the gene matches. This CDR3 is built from 14 residues. This chain's CDR3 is CASRDRVGDEKLFF. In DNA, the CDR3 is TGTGCCAGCAGAGACAGGGTGGGGGACGAAAAACTGTTTTTT.

CDR3 nucleotide sequence: TGTGCCAGCTCACCCCAGAGGTACCAAGAGACCCAGTACTTC. Amino acids: CASSPQRYQETQYF. The V gene is TRBV18, the J gene TRBJ2-5; D is unresolved. With 3 bases removed from V and 0 bases from J, the gap between germline ends came to 8 bases. This CDR3 has 14 residues. The germline CDR1 and CDR2 sequences are KGHSH and LQKENI.

This chain uses TRBV2 with TRBJ2-7; possible D gene TRBD1, 6 bases. V was trimmed by 5 bases and J by 1 base, leaving 15 bases between them. Germline CDR1 reads SNHLY; CDR2 reads FYNNEI. CDR3 length equals 15 residues. The CDR3 loop reads CASSRQAFPSYEQYF. The CDR3 DNA reads TGTGCCAGCAGTCGACAGGCTTTTCCTTCCTACGAGCAGTACTTC.

The chain joins TRBV5-1 to TRBJ2-5; maybe TRBD2 (5 bases). The CDR3 sequence is 15 residues long. Germline-derived CDR1 and CDR2 are SGHRS and YFSETQ. V was cut by 2 bases and J by 2 bases, with 13 bases left in between. In DNA form, the CDR3 reads TGCGCCAGCAGCTTTGGGAGCGAGAGGCAAGAGACCCAGTACTTC. Amino acids: CASSFGSERQETQYF.

This sequence joins TRBV7-8 and TRBJ2-7; D may be TRBD2 (6 bases). Trimming left V 1 base short and J 2 bases short, with 15 bases between. The CDR3 runs to 16 residues. Germline V gene sequence: CDR1 SGHVS, CDR2 FQNEAQ. The DNA of the CDR3 is TGTGCCAGCAGCTTAGGTCTTGGGACTTTCACCTACGAGCAGTACTTC. This encodes CASSLGLGTFTYEQYF.

The genes are TRBV6-1 and TRBJ1-2; D uncertain. Per germline, CDR1 MNHNS and CDR2 SASEGT. The CDR3 covers 14 residues. V lost 2 bases and J 2 bases, leaving 9 bases between the germline ends. The CDR3 reads CASSENWQNYGYTF. CDR3 in DNA: TGTGCCAGCAGTGAAAATTGGCAGAACTATGGCTACACCTTC.